One and the same sample provided the 17 T cell receptor beta chains below, sequenced in a study of beta chain features in type 1 diabetes. Overall study results and limits: Moderately but significantly shorter TCRB CDR3s were found in Type 1 diabetes patients in all four CD4+ subsets.

Of the isolated RNA, all was reverse transcribed, and so the sequenced material was expressed TCRB transcripts. Data came from immunoSEQ multiplex PCR; TCRdb stores just in-frame clones and leaves some out. The data contain 120,000 or so clones, about a sixth of them singletons. No cognate antigen is known for these TCRs. The sequenced material came from central memory CD4+ T cells from blood. These receptor sequences come from a man under 40 with type 1 diabetes.

This chain connects TRBV7-2 to TRBJ1-5, with TRBD1 identical over 8 bases. Trimming removed 5 bases from V and 5 bases from J; junction bases left unmatched: 2. The length of the CDR3 is 13 residues. In germline, CDR1 is SGHTA, CDR2 FQGNSA. CDR3 residues: CASSEQGDQPQHF. CDR3 sequence (DNA): TGTGCCAGCAGCGAACAGGGGGATCAGCCCCAGCATTTT.

Only a few counts were recorded for this clone. The CDR3 is CASRRHQNTEAFF. The CDR3 nucleotides are TGTGCCAGCAGGCGACACCAGAACACTGAAGCTTTCTTT. The J gene is TRBJ1-1, the V gene TRBV6-1; D gene uncertain. This CDR3 spans 13 amino acids. Germline-derived CDR1 and CDR2 are MNHNS and SASEGT. V lost 6 bases, J lost 1 base, and 9 bases lay in between.

The V and J genes are TRBV19 and TRBJ2-3, with 12 bases that match TRBD2. Germline lookup yields CDR1 LNHDA and CDR2 SQIVND (reference sequence). Unmatched junction bases numbered 6, after V lost 6 bases and J lost 2 bases. This CDR3 contains 16 residues. The CDR3 DNA reads as TGTGCCAGTAGATCACTAGCGGGGGGATCCACAGATACGCAGTATTTT. It is translated as CASRSLAGGSTDTQYF.

This chain joins TRBV27 and TRBJ2-7; 9 bases are shared with TRBD2. The germline V gene encodes CDR1 MNHEY and CDR2 SMNVEV (reference sequence). The trim removed 4 bases at V and 0 bases at J, leaving 13 bases unmatched. CDR3 length: 18 amino acids. CDR3 sequence: CASSSLAGRSQNSYEQYF. In DNA, the CDR3 is TGTGCCAGCAGTTCCCTAGCGGGGCGCTCCCAGAACTCCTACGAGCAGTACTTC.

In this sample, this clone turned up a few times. The chain recombines TRBV4-3 with TRBJ2-3; 7 nucleotides agree with TRBD2. This CDR3 region has 18 residues. Germline-derived CDR1 and CDR2 are LGHNA and YSLEER. V was pared by 0 bases and J by 5 bases, with 14 bases of the junction left unmatched. This CDR3 is CASSQDHPSGEVIDTQYF. CDR3 nucleotides: TGCGCCAGCAGCCAAGATCACCCGAGCGGGGAAGTGATAGATACGCAGTATTTT.

Only a few counts were recorded for this clone. The chain uses TRBV7-7 and TRBJ2-7, with a weak D call TRBD1 (5 bases). The CDR3 is 13 amino acids. CDR1 is SSHAT and CDR2 is FNYEAQ in the germline V gene (reference sequence). V lost 5 bases, J lost 6 bases, and 14 bases lay in between. Written as DNA, the CDR3 is TGTGCCAGCAGCAAGGACCAGGGTGGCGAGCAGTACTTC. It encodes CASSKDQGGEQYF.

This clone was seen only a few times. The chain combines TRBV10-3 with TRBJ2-1, with 8 positions matching TRBD1. Germline CDR1 and CDR2: ENHRY and SYGVKD. This CDR3 is 14 amino acids long. V was pared by 10 bases and J by 0 bases, with 5 bases of the junction left unmatched. The CDR3 DNA follows: TGTGCCACGAGGACAGGGATCTCCTACAATGAGCAGTTCTTC. It specifies CATRTGISYNEQFF.

The chain couples TRBV7-9 to TRBJ1-1, with a weak D call TRBD1 (5 bases). The CDR3 extends over 15 amino acids. Germline V gives CDR1 SEHNR, CDR2 FQNEAQ (reference sequence). With 5 bases removed from V and 3 bases from J, the gap between germline ends came to 16 bases. DNA of the CDR3: TGTGCCAGCAGCCCCTCCCAGGGACGAGACACTGAAGCTTTCTTT. As protein: CASSPSQGRDTEAFF.

This clone came up many times. Other nucleotide sequences in the sample specify the same CDR3. The V call is TRBV6-5, the J call TRBJ1-2; TRBD1 is a possible D gene (6 bases). Trimming removed 5 bases at V and 4 bases at J, with 11 bases between. Germline V gives CDR1 MNHEY, CDR2 SVGAGI. CDR3 length equals 13 residues. CDR3 sequence reads: CASSPDSGYGYTF. CDR3 DNA: TGTGCCAGCAGTCCGGACAGTGGCTATGGCTACACCTTC.

The rearrangement uses TRBV5-6 and TRBJ2-5; TRBD2 is a possible D gene (5 bases). Between the trimmed V and J ends, which lost 4 bases and 5 bases, there was a span of 9 bases. CDR3 length: 12 residues. Germline lookup yields CDR1 SGHDT and CDR2 YYEEEE. The CDR3: CASSPSGETQYF. The CDR3 DNA reads TGTGCCAGCAGCCCCTCGGGGGAGACCCAGTACTTC.

This clone has at least ten counts. The chain has TRBV7-2 and TRBJ2-2; D call uncertain. With 5 bases removed from V and 3 bases from J, the gap between germline ends came to 7 bases. The CDR3 extends over 13 amino acids. Germline CDR1 and CDR2: SGHTA and FQGNSA. The CDR3 nucleotides are TGTGCCAGCAGCGCCCGCTACACCGGGGAGCTGTTTTTT. Its translation is CASSARYTGELFF.

This clone turned up a few times. The chain joins TRBV2 to TRBJ2-3, with TRBD1 identical over 9 bases. Trimming took 7 bases from V and 6 from J; bases not matched to a gene: 8. This CDR3 is built from 14 residues. CDR1 and CDR2 from the germline V gene are SNHLY and FYNNEI. In DNA, the CDR3 is TGTGCCAGCAATCGGGCACAGGGGGCGGATACGCAGTATTTT. It yields the protein CASNRAQGADTQYF.

This clone was seen more than once but under ten times. The chain joins TRBV30 to TRBJ1-4, with a weak D call TRBD1 (5 bases). The CDR3 totals 15 residues. Trimming cost V 0 bases and J 8 bases, with 16 bases left between them. Germline CDR1 and CDR2: GTSNPN and SVGIG (reference sequence). CDR3 nucleotides: TGTGCCTGGAGTGTATTCCCGACCTGGGGGGAAAAACTGTTTTTT. This translates into CAWSVFPTWGEKLFF.

This clone was seen a few times. V usage is TRBV29-1 and J usage is TRBJ1-3, with 7 bases that match TRBD1. CDR1 and CDR2 (germline): SQVTM, ANQGSEA. The V and J ends lost 7 bases and 3 bases, in that order; junction bases with no gene match: 3. The CDR3 is 12 residues long. The CDR3 DNA reads as TGCAGCGCCGACAGGGTTGGAAACACCATATATTTT. Translating gives CSADRVGNTIYF.

This sequence joins TRBV13 and TRBJ1-6; 9 bases fit TRBD1. The CDR3 contains 17 residues. Germline CDR1 reads PRHDT; CDR2 reads FYEKMQ (reference sequence). V shed 2 bases and J 11 bases; nucleotides not matched to a gene: 13. Written as DNA, the CDR3 is TGTGCCAGCAGCTTAAGACAGGGGGGCACCGGGGGGCCACCCCTCCACTTT. This translates into CASSLRQGGTGGPPLHF.

The table lists this clone with many counts. V and J are TRBV7-2 and TRBJ1-6, with unresolved D. Germline values: CDR1 SGHTA, CDR2 FQGNSA. Trimming took 7 bases from V and 8 from J, leaving 15 bases between them. This CDR3 region has 14 residues. CDR3 DNA: TGTGCCAGCAACTACAAAAGGTCTGATTCACCCCTCCACTTT. Amino acids: CASNYKRSDSPLHF.

J is TRBJ2-1 and V is TRBV7-3; TRBD1 agrees at 10 bases. CDR3 length equals 14 residues. Losses at the gene ends were 5 bases for V and 7 bases for J; bases not matched to a gene: 5. CDR1 SGHTA and CDR2 FQGTGA come from the germline V gene. The CDR3 DNA reads TGTGCCAGCAGCCCTGGACAGGGGGGGAATGAGCAGTTCTTC. It codes for CASSPGQGGNEQFF.